The rows below give T cell receptor beta chains drawn from one sample of a study of T cells in localized non-small cell lung cancer. Repertoires were generated with immunoSEQ multiplex PCR, while TCRdb's copy carries only in-frame clones and drops some. The data contain about 28,000 clones, about 86% of them seen just once; the ten biggest clones take up 5% to 6.5%. Sequencing was performed on peripheral blood mononuclear cells, taken before any cancer treatment. The receptors shown here come from a man aged 35-75 years with stage III lung adenocarcinoma. The CDR3 runs from the conserved cysteine through the conserved F or W.

j_call v_call cdr3_aa
TRBJ1-2 TRBV5-1 CASSLGDTPDYGYTF
TRBJ1-1 TRBV4-2 CASSQEIQRNTEAFF
TRBJ1-5 TRBV11-2 CASSLDSHQPQHF
TRBJ2-1 TRBV10-2 CASMEYSEQFF
TRBJ2-1 TRBV7-9 CASSLSIPGLEQFF
TRBJ1-6 TRBV27 CASSLWGAASSPLHF
TRBJ2-1 TRBV7-2 CASSLWGGVQFF
TRBJ2-1 TRBV11-2 CASSSLRGVNNEQFF
TRBJ2-7 TRBV7-2 CASSLEAGPSQYF
TRBJ1-5 TRBV7-9 CASSLDGNQPQHF
TRBJ2-5 TRBV18 CASSPQGGSGETQYF
TRBJ2-2 TRBV5-4 CASSKEWERAGELFF
TRBJ2-7 TRBV7-9 CASSFRVGVYEQYF
TRBJ1-1 TRBV10-3 CAISGLNSEAFF
TRBJ1-1 TRBV30 CAWSVLRNTEAFF
TRBJ2-3 TRBV5-4 CASSPRLAGHTDTQYF
TRBJ1-2 TRBV4-2 CASSRPPGEANYGYTF
TRBJ1-6 TRBV2 CASNGQDHSPLHF
TRBJ2-2 TRBV14 CASSLRTSANTGELFF
TRBJ2-1 TRBV19 CASSISGGAGEQFF
TRBJ1-1 TRBV19 CASSLRDRGLGTEAFF
TRBJ2-3 TRBV5-4 CASSLPAGGKTDTQYF
TRBJ1-5 TRBV12-5 CASGLSPGQGTGQPQHF
TRBJ2-2 TRBV5-4 CASSAGPLNTGELFF
TRBJ1-5 TRBV30 CAWSEFPGGNQPQHF
TRBJ2-1 TRBV7-6 CASSYPGAYNEQFF
TRBJ1-5 TRBV7-9 CASSLAGGSNQPQHF
TRBJ2-1 TRBV11-2 CASSLRQGGSSEQFF
TRBJ1-2 TRBV5-4 CASSLLQGAYGYTF
TRBJ2-1 TRBV5-1 CASSFIQGSGEQFF
TRBJ2-7 TRBV10-2 CASSEYNRGSYEQYF
TRBJ1-6 TRBV5-1 CASSLPGFGPLHF
TRBJ2-3 TRBV5-1 CASSLPSGTDTQYF
TRBJ2-3 TRBV25-1 CASSEFSGGSTDTQYF
TRBJ1-1 TRBV4-2 CASSQMGQRQNTEAFF
TRBJ1-1 TRBV28 CASRPVRGPPGTEAFF
TRBJ2-5 TRBV28 CASSSLNQETQYF
TRBJ2-2 TRBV7-8 CASSYYGRAGGELFF
TRBJ2-1 TRBV20-1 CSAREDYQWFF
TRBJ2-2 TRBV4-1 CASSLGARAATHTGELFF
TRBJ2-5 TRBV6-5 CASGETFPETQYF
TRBJ1-6 TRBV6-5 CASRDRYNSPLHF
TRBJ1-2 TRBV14 CASSQALGTGDGYTF
TRBJ1-2 TRBV11-2 CASSLDLQGSGGYTF
TRBJ2-2 TRBV11-2 CASSLGIGTGELFF
TRBJ1-5 TRBV6-1 CASREGYQPQHF
TRBJ2-4 TRBV10-3 CAISHTGGGNIQYF
TRBJ1-6 TRBV5-8 CASGQVVGLNASPLHF
TRBJ2-5 TRBV20-1 CSARSQTQYF
TRBJ1-4 TRBV6-1 CASSEGYTATNEKLFF
TRBJ1-2 TRBV5-4 CASSLSGRGYGYTF
TRBJ2-3 TRBV12-5 CASGGQGGTDTQYF
TRBJ1-5 TRBV19 CASSSAGQPSMPQHF